This T cell receptor (beta chain) emerged from a study of T cell changes during pregnancy in multiple sclerosis. CDR1 is SGHRS, CDR2 YFSETQ, per germline. This CDR3 comprises 16 residues. Germline trimming cut 3 bases from V and 4 bases from J; bases unmatched to any gene: 8. Here immunoSEQ multiplex PCR was the method, and the copy in TCRdb shows in-frame clones only, minus some. The top ten clones hold less than 6.5% of a sample with tens of thousands of clones, about nine tenths of them seen once. This chain links TRBV5-1 with TRBJ2-2; 8 bases line up with TRBD2. The input for sequencing was peripheral blood, taken in the third trimester of pregnancy. The source is a female donor in good health, enrolled as a control in a pregnancy study. Here the CDR3 DNA reads TGCGCCAGCAGCTCCCGGGCGGGGGGTGGCACCGGGGAGCTGTTTTTT. Translating it yields CASSSRAGGGTGELFF.